This is a list of T cell receptor beta chains from one sample in a study of neurological immune-mediated disorders. TCRdb recomputed calls from the 5' RACE reads with MiXCR, one row per CDR3 protein. This table has tens of thousands of distinct CDR3 sequences, 4.5% to 7.5% appearing once. The specimen sequenced was PBMCs. These receptors were collected from an older woman with multiple sclerosis. Each CDR3 is given with its conserved first and last residue. Each record gives: D gene, V gene, J gene, clone size, CDR3 protein, CDR3 DNA. The D gene is left open where the match is weak. A clone size is listed for some rows: how often the clone was seen (once, few, many), or a class if it is expanded.

D: NA
V: TRBV14
J: TRBJ1-1
size: many
CDR3: CASSHRSTLSSTEAFF
DNA: TGTGCCAGCAGCCACAGGTCTACTCTGTCAAGCACTGAAGCTTTCTTT

D: NA
V: TRBV20-1
J: TRBJ1-5
size: many
CDR3: CSARDPGRGGQPQHF
DNA: TGCAGTGCTAGAGATCCGGGCAGGGGTGGACAGCCCCAGCATTTT

D: TRBD1
V: TRBV5-6
J: TRBJ1-2
size: many
CDR3: CASSLTGQGNYGYTF
DNA: TGTGCCAGCAGCCTAACGGGACAGGGGAACTATGGCTACACCTTC

D: NA
V: TRBV29-1
J: TRBJ1-1
size: many
CDR3: CSVADSEAFF
DNA: TGCAGCGTAGCCGACAGTGAAGCTTTCTTT

D: NA
V: TRBV29-1
J: TRBJ1-2
size: many
CDR3: CSVQQSGAGTYGYTF
DNA: TGCAGCGTTCAACAATCGGGGGCAGGCACATATGGCTACACCTTC

D: NA
V: TRBV5-1
J: TRBJ2-6
size: many
CDR3: CASSRQRTVSSSGANVLTF
DNA: TGCGCCAGCAGCCGGCAACGAACAGTATCTTCCTCTGGGGCCAACGTCCTGACTTTC

D: NA
V: TRBV20-1
J: TRBJ2-7
size: many
CDR3: CSARDHLGQGYEQYF
DNA: TGCAGTGCTAGAGACCACTTGGGGCAGGGATACGAGCAGTACTTC

D: NA
V: TRBV3-1
J: TRBJ1-1
size: many
CDR3: CASSQEASFGAFF
DNA: TGTGCCAGCAGCCAAGAAGCGTCTTTTGGAGCTTTCTTT

D: NA
V: TRBV5-5
J: TRBJ1-4
size: few
CDR3: CASSSTNEKLFF
DNA: TGTGCCAGCAGCTCAACTAATGAAAAACTGTTTTTT

D: NA
V: TRBV12-3/TRBV12-4
J: TRBJ1-6
size: many
CDR3: CASSPGPQAPYSPLHF
DNA: TGTGCCAGCAGTCCCGGACCCCAAGCCCCTTATTCACCCCTCCACTTT

D: TRBD1
V: TRBV11-2
J: TRBJ1-4
size: many
CDR3: CASSWAGGNEKLFF
DNA: TGTGCCAGCAGCTGGGCAGGGGGAAATGAAAAACTGTTTTTT

D: TRBD2
V: TRBV12-3/TRBV12-4
J: TRBJ2-1
size: NA
CDR3: CASSFGGGGYNEQFF
DNA: TGTGCCAGCAGTTTTGGCGGGGGTGGCTACAATGAGCAGTTCTTC

D: NA
V: TRBV4-1
J: TRBJ1-5
size: many
CDR3: CASSPPQSGGGNQPQHF
DNA: TGCGCCAGCAGCCCCCCCCAGTCCGGGGGGGGCAATCAGCCCCAGCATTTT

D: NA
V: TRBV27
J: TRBJ2-3
size: many
CDR3: CASSFGVRGTDTQYF
DNA: TGTGCCAGCAGTTTCGGGGTCAGGGGAACCGATACGCAGTATTTT

D: NA
V: TRBV29-1
J: TRBJ2-5
size: many
CDR3: CSGNRDSETQYF
DNA: TGCAGCGGGAACAGGGATTCGGAGACCCAGTACTTC

D: TRBD1
V: TRBV24-1
J: TRBJ2-5
size: few
CDR3: CATSDSRTGGFQTQYF
DNA: TGTGCCACCAGTGATTCGCGGACAGGGGGCTTTCAGACCCAGTACTTC

D: TRBD1
V: TRBV5-1
J: TRBJ1-2
size: many
CDR3: CASSKGQGDYGYTF
DNA: TGCGCCAGCAGTAAAGGACAGGGTGACTATGGCTACACCTTC

D: TRBD1
V: TRBV28
J: TRBJ2-3
size: many
CDR3: CASDRQGTYTDTQYF
DNA: TGTGCCAGTGACCGACAGGGAACCTACACAGATACGCAGTATTTT

D: NA
V: TRBV5-5
J: TRBJ2-3
size: many
CDR3: CASSKQLLQDTQYF
DNA: TGTGCCAGCAGCAAACAGCTACTACAAGATACGCAGTATTTT

D: TRBD1
V: TRBV6-2/TRBV6-3
J: TRBJ1-5
size: many
CDR3: CASSPRDRGMNQPQHF
DNA: TGTGCCAGCAGTCCCCGGGACAGGGGGATGAATCAGCCCCAGCATTTT

D: TRBD1
V: TRBV12-3/TRBV12-4
J: TRBJ1-6
size: many
CDR3: CASSLAGGVNSPLHF
DNA: TGTGCCAGCAGTTTAGCAGGGGGCGTTAATTCACCCCTCCACTTT

D: NA
V: TRBV20-1
J: TRBJ2-5
size: NA
CDR3: CSARAGYTETQYF
DNA: TGCAGTGCTAGAGCCGGGTATACAGAGACCCAGTACTTC

D: TRBD2
V: TRBV11-1
J: TRBJ2-5
size: NA
CDR3: CASSPGLATQETQYF
DNA: TGTGCCAGCAGCCCGGGACTAGCGACCCAAGAGACCCAGTACTTC

D: TRBD2
V: TRBV5-1
J: TRBJ2-1
size: NA
CDR3: CASTTGGKMNEQFF
DNA: TGCGCCAGCACAACGGGGGGAAAGATGAATGAGCAGTTCTTC

D: NA
V: TRBV5-1
J: TRBJ1-4
size: many
CDR3: CASSLDPGAKLFF
DNA: TGCGCCAGCAGCTTGGATCCCGGGGCCAAACTGTTTTTT